Reported below is one TCR beta chain. This specimen comes from a study of shared clonotypes between healthy human individuals. The V segment lost 5 bases and the J segment 9 bases; nucleotides outside the gene matches: 11. Germline V CDR1 and CDR2: SGHVS, FQNEAQ. CDR3 length equals 15 residues. Here immunoSEQ multiplex PCR was the method, and the copy in TCRdb shows in-frame clones only, minus some. The sample lists under 1,100,000 clones, approximately 70% occurring once. The sequencing input was memory CD4+ T cells sorted from blood. Subset meaning: CD45RA-negative fraction. This TCR was sampled from a man aged 18-30 years in good health. The V call is TRBV7-8, the J call TRBJ1-4; 8 nucleotides agree with TRBD1. CDR3 coding DNA: TGTGCCAGCAGCCCTCTAGACAGGGGAGGGAAAAAACTGTTTTTT. This translates into CASSPLDRGGKKLFF. The variable domain in full, completed from reference TRBV7-8 and TRBJ1-4, reads GAGVSQSPRYKVAKRGQDVALRCDPISGHVSLFWYQQALGQGPEFLTYFQNEAQLDKSGLPSDRFFAERPEGSVSTLKIQRTQQEDSAVYLCASSPLDRGGKKLFFGSGTQLSVL.